The rows below give T cell receptor beta chains drawn from one sample of a study of blood T cells in healthy people across ages. A single record per CDR3 protein comes from TCRdb applying MiXCR to the 5' RACE reads. This table holds around 1,700,000 distinct CDR3 sequences, roughly 27% found once. The sample comprised blood. Receptor source: a woman aged 30 to 39 in good health. Each CDR3 is given with its conserved first and last residue. Each record gives: V gene, J gene, D gene, clone size, CDR3 DNA, CDR3 protein. A D gene is named only where the DNA matches it firmly. The size entry is marked missing in some rows and otherwise reads once, few, many or a size class.

>TRBV7-7|TRBJ1-5|-|once
TGTGCCAGCAGCTCCTCTACCTTTTGGGCCCAGCATTTT
CASSSSTFWAQHF
>TRBV20-1|TRBJ2-5|TRBD1|many
TGCAGTGCTAGAGATCGCAGGGGGCAAGAGACCCAGTACTTC
CSARDRRGQETQYF
>TRBV15|TRBJ1-2|-|many
TGTGCCACCAGCAGAGGAGGGCAGAACTATGGCTACACCTTC
CATSRGGQNYGYTF
>TRBV5-1|TRBJ2-3|-|-
TGCGCCAGCAGCATGAGGTCCCGGGATGGGGCAGATACGCAGTATTTT
CASSMRSRDGADTQYF
>TRBV5-5|TRBJ1-2|-|-
TGTGCCAGCAGCGATGTAGGGCTCGGACGGATCTATGGCTACACCTTC
CASSDVGLGRIYGYTF
>TRBV27|TRBJ1-2|-|many
TGTGCCAGCAGTTTCGGGGGAGATGGAGGCTACACCTTC
CASSFGGDGGYTF
>TRBV20-1|TRBJ1-2|-|few
TGCAGTGCCCCACGCCTGGAACCGAACTATGGCTACACCTTC
CSAPRLEPNYGYTF
>TRBV12-5|TRBJ2-7|TRBD2|-
TGTGCTAGTGGTTCGACTAGCGTCTACAATGAGCAGTACTTC
CASGSTSVYNEQYF
>TRBV11-2|TRBJ2-1|TRBD2|many
TGTGCCAGCAGCATTTGGACTAGCGGGATGCCTAGCTCCTACAATGAGCAGTTCTTC
CASSIWTSGMPSSYNEQFF
>TRBV5-6|TRBJ1-2|-|few
TGTGCCAGCAGCTTGGGTCCAGGGGTTGGATCTACCTATGGCTACACCTTC
CASSLGPGVGSTYGYTF
>TRBV20-1|TRBJ2-7|-|-
TGCATTGCTAGATCTCACCGGGACCCAGGGTACGAGCAGTACTTC
CIARSHRDPGYEQYF
>TRBV20-1|TRBJ1-4|-|-
TGCAGTGCAAGATCAGGGTCGAGTAATGAAAAACTGTTTTTT
CSARSGSSNEKLFF
>TRBV5-6|TRBJ1-2|-|-
TGTGCCAGCAGCCCGGACAGCCTAAACTATGGCTACACCTTC
CASSPDSLNYGYTF
>TRBV20-1|TRBJ2-1|-|-
TGCAGTGCTAGAGATCTGAGCGGGCCCTACAATGAGCAGTTCTTC
CSARDLSGPYNEQFF
>TRBV7-2|TRBJ2-7|-|-
TGTGCCAGCAGCGCGACCGGACAAGAGGCCTACGAGCAGTACTTC
CASSATGQEAYEQYF
>TRBV20-1|TRBJ1-1|-|-
TGCAGTGCTGGGAACCCAGGGAATTGGGCTGAAGCTTTCTTT
CSAGNPGNWAEAFF
>TRBV5-1|TRBJ2-7|-|-
TGCGCCAGCAGCTGGAGTAGTGGGAGCCCATCATACGAGCAGTACTTC
CASSWSSGSPSYEQYF
>TRBV3-1|TRBJ2-6|-|-
TGTGCCAGCAGCCCGGAAATCTCTGGGGCCAACGTCCTGACTTTC
CASSPEISGANVLTF
>TRBV7-9|TRBJ1-5|-|-
TGTGCCAGCAGCTTAGTTCAGGATCAGCCCCAGCATTTT
CASSLVQDQPQHF
>TRBV12-3/TRBV12-4|TRBJ2-3|TRBD1|-
TGTGCCAGCAGTTTATCAGGGGGCACAGATGCGCAGTATTTT
CASSLSGGTDAQYF
>TRBV2|TRBJ2-1|TRBD1|-
TGTGCCAGCAGTCCCAGACAGGGGTGGGGTGAGCAGTTCTTC
CASSPRQGWGEQFF
>TRBV2|TRBJ2-6|-|-
TGTGCCAGCAGTAGTCAAGGCTGGGGGGCCAACGTCCTGACTTTC
CASSSQGWGANVLTF
>TRBV12-3/TRBV12-4|TRBJ2-7|TRBD2|-
TGTGTCAGCAGCTTTAGCGGGAGGGAGGGGTACGAGCAGTACTTC
CVSSFSGREGYEQYF
>TRBV15|TRBJ2-7|-|-
TGTGCCACCAGCAGAGAGTCACAGCAGACAACCGAGCAGTACTTC
CATSRESQQTTEQYF
>TRBV2|TRBJ2-3|-|-
TGTGCCAGCAGTGGCCTCACTAGTCCAGATACGCAGTATTTT
CASSGLTSPDTQYF
>TRBV29-1|TRBJ2-1|-|-
TGCGGCCTGCGGACAAGTGATGAGCAGTTCTTC
CGLRTSDEQFF